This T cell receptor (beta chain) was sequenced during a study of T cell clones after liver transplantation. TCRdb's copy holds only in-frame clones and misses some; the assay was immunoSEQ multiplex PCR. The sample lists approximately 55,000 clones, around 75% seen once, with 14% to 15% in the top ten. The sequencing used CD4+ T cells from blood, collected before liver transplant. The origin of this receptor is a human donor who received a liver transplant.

DNA of the CDR3: TGTGCCATCAGGACAGGGACCGAGGCTGAAGCTTTCTTT. Residues: CAIRTGTEAEAFF. The chain is built from TRBV10-3 and TRBJ1-1, with 7 bases that match TRBD1. Per the germline V gene, CDR1 is ENHRY and CDR2 is SYGVKD. V lost 6 bases, J lost 6 bases, and 7 bases stayed unmatched. The CDR3 has 13 amino acids.